The rows below give T cell receptor beta chains drawn from one sample of a study of Tregs in tolerant kidney transplant recipients. Assay used: immunoSEQ multiplex PCR; TCRdb lists only in-frame clones, some missing. This table has 81,000 or so clones, more than 85% appearing once. The input for sequencing was CD4+ T cells from blood (PBMCs), taken 24 months after the transplant. The receptor set was obtained from a human patient who received a combined kidney and bone marrow transplant. The T cells may partly be graft donor cells. Both conserved end residues are part of each CDR3. Each record gives: clone size, V gene, CDR3 length, J gene, D gene, CDR3 protein, CDR3 DNA. A D gene is named only where the DNA matches it firmly. For some rows the clone size is stated as once, few or many, or as a class when expanded; others skip it.

>-|TRBV12-5|19|TRBJ1-2|-
CASGLVLYPDSPGSYGYTF
TGTGCTAGTGGTTTGGTATTATATCCTGACAGCCCCGGGAGCTATGGCTACACCTTC
>-|TRBV27|15|TRBJ2-2|-
CASSWGASNTGELFF
TGTGCCAGCAGTTGGGGCGCATCGAACACCGGGGAGCTGTTTTTT
>-|TRBV5-1|13|TRBJ2-2|-
CASSVTGSGELFF
TGCGCCAGCAGCGTAACAGGGTCCGGGGAGCTGTTTTTT
>-|TRBV28|11|TRBJ1-5|-
CASSQRSPQHF
TGTGCCAGCAGTCAGCGGTCACCCCAGCATTTT
>-|TRBV10-3|12|TRBJ2-5|-
CAISDSGGTQYF
TGTGCCATCAGTGACAGCGGAGGGACCCAGTACTTC
>-|TRBV6-5|14|TRBJ1-1|-
CASSSLVGQTEAFF
TGTGCCAGCAGTTCCCTTGTTGGCCAAACTGAAGCTTTCTTT
>-|TRBV6-5|14|TRBJ2-5|-
CASSRLGSQETQYF
TGTGCCAGCAGCCGACTAGGGAGCCAAGAGACCCAGTACTTC
>-|TRBV29-1|17|TRBJ1-1|TRBD1
CSVGETLRDRVRTEAFF
TGCAGCGTTGGGGAAACTCTCCGGGACAGGGTGCGGACTGAAGCTTTCTTT
>-|TRBV5-1|15|TRBJ2-2|TRBD1
CASSPGQGNTGELFF
TGCGCCAGCAGCCCCGGACAGGGAAACACCGGGGAGCTGTTTTTT
>-|TRBV7-3|13|TRBJ2-2|-
CASSFTKRGELFF
TGTGCCAGCAGCTTTACGAAGCGCGGGGAGCTGTTTTTT
>-|TRBV7-3|17|TRBJ2-3|TRBD2
CASSSLTSGKFTDTQYF
TGTGCCAGCAGCTCCTTGACTAGCGGGAAGTTCACAGATACGCAGTATTTT
>-|TRBV18|14|TRBJ2-5|TRBD1
CASSSQGAGETQYF
TGTGCCAGCTCATCCCAGGGGGCAGGGGAGACCCAGTACTTC
>-|TRBV18|15|TRBJ2-7|TRBD2
CASSPLGLAAREQYF
TGTGCCAGCTCACCCCTGGGACTAGCGGCACGCGAGCAGTACTTC
>-|TRBV13|15|TRBJ2-7|-
CASSSRRGKTYEQYF
TGTGCCAGCAGCTCTCGGCGGGGCAAGACCTACGAGCAGTACTTC
>-|TRBV7-2|13|TRBJ2-7|TRBD1
CASSPDRDYEQYF
TGTGCCAGCTCCCCGGACAGGGACTACGAGCAGTACTTC
>-|TRBV30|15|TRBJ1-5|-
CAWSARGGVNQPQHF
TGTGCCTGGAGTGCCCGGGGCGGGGTTAACCAGCCCCAGCATTTT
>few|TRBV6-1|16|TRBJ1-2|TRBD1
CASSEAFGQGGYGYTF
TGTGCCAGCAGTGAAGCCTTCGGACAGGGAGGCTATGGCTACACCTTC
>-|TRBV9|16|TRBJ2-3|TRBD2
CASSVLAGGRGDTQYF
TGTGCCAGCAGCGTACTAGCGGGGGGGCGTGGAGATACGCAGTATTTT
>-|TRBV5-1|14|TRBJ2-7|TRBD2
CASSLMTSSYEQYF
TGCGCCAGCAGCTTGATGACTAGCAGCTACGAGCAGTACTTC
>-|TRBV7-3|17|TRBJ2-1|TRBD1
CASSLLPSDRGYNEQFF
TGTGCCAGCAGCCTTCTCCCGTCGGACAGGGGTTACAATGAGCAGTTCTTC